Below, 10 T cell receptor beta chains from the same sample are listed, as sequenced in a study of cytomegalovirus exposure and HLA in healthy donors. Researchers ran the PCR with 60 Vbeta and 13 Jbeta primers. This table comes from immunoSEQ multiplex PCR, and its TCRdb copy is limited to in-frame clones, with some not included. The data contain around 190,000 clones, less than 90% of them singletons. Source material: PBMCs. The receptors come from a woman aged 25 to 45 in good health and CMV-seronegative.

As regards this clone: The sample carries other DNA sequences with the same CDR3. The chain uses TRBV18 and TRBJ1-1; 7 bases are a match to TRBD1. The V gene's germline CDR1 is KGHSH and CDR2 LQKENI. The CDR3 sequence is 15 residues long. After removal of 2 bases from V and 1 base from J, the junction contained 4 bases not matched to a gene. CDR3 sequence: CASSPFGTENTEAFF. As DNA, the CDR3 is TGTGCCAGCTCACCATTTGGGACAGAGAACACTGAAGCTTTCTTT.

The chain has TRBV6-1 and TRBJ2-3; a possible D gene is TRBD1 (7 bases). The CDR3 is 15 amino acids. CDR1 is MNHNS, CDR2 SASEGT, per germline. V lost 7 bases and J 0 bases, leaving 14 bases between the germline ends. CDR3 sequence: CASTREDRSTDTQYF. The CDR3 DNA reads as TGTGCCAGCACGAGGGAGGACAGGAGCACAGATACGCAGTATTTT.

This clone is a singleton in its sample. The chain carries TRBV7-3 and TRBJ2-2, with D maybe TRBD1 (6 bases). The CDR3 is made up of 16 amino acids. Germline V lookup: CDR1 SGHTA, CDR2 FQGTGA. V shed 5 bases and J shed 1 base, with 14 bases lying between them. As DNA, the CDR3 is TGTGCCAGCAGCCAGGGCAGAGGGGGGAACACCGGGGAGCTGTTTTTT. This encodes CASSQGRGGNTGELFF.

This clone occurred once. Other nucleotide sequences in the sample specify the same CDR3. The chain couples TRBV5-1 to TRBJ1-4; TRBD1 agrees at 9 bases. The CDR3 sequence is 14 residues long. V was clipped by 4 bases and J by 8 bases; unmatched bases: 6. CDR1 SGHRS and CDR2 YFSETQ come from the germline V gene. The CDR3: CASSPRTGDEKLFF. CDR3 nucleotide sequence: TGCGCCAGCAGCCCCCGGACAGGGGACGAAAAACTGTTTTTT.

The rearrangement links TRBV6-1 to TRBJ2-2; 9 bases are shared with TRBD2. V gave up 3 bases and J gave up 2 bases; unmatched junction bases: 16. Germline V gives CDR1 MNHNS, CDR2 SASEGT. This CDR3 contains 20 residues. CDR3 DNA: TGTGCCAGCAGTGACCTTTTTAGCGGGAGATTAGCACATAACACCGGGGAGCTGTTTTTT. Its protein product is CASSDLFSGRLAHNTGELFF.

Only a few counts were recorded for this clone. V gene TRBV7-8 combines with J gene TRBJ1-1; TRBD1 agrees at 9 bases. The CDR3 length is 15 residues. Per the germline V gene, CDR1 is SGHVS and CDR2 is FQNEAQ. The trim removed 5 bases at V and 6 bases at J, leaving 10 bases unmatched. CDR3 bases: TGTGCCAGCAGCCCCCGGGACAGGGTATTCTCTGAAGCTTTCTTT. It translates to CASSPRDRVFSEAFF.

The rearrangement links TRBV5-8 to TRBJ1-4; D not certain. The CDR3 is 15 residues long. The germline CDR1 and CDR2 sequences are SGHTS and YDEGEE. V was shortened by 1 base and J by 8 bases, with 15 bases between the two germline ends. The CDR3 protein is CASSLKVDGVEKLFF. The CDR3 region has the DNA TGTGCCAGCAGCTTGAAGGTAGACGGGGTCGAAAAACTGTTTTTT.

The chain joins TRBV7-9 to TRBJ1-5; TRBD1 matches 7 bases. Germline V CDR1 and CDR2: SEHNR, FQNEAQ (reference sequence). Losses at the gene ends were 4 bases for V and 1 base for J; bases not matched to a gene: 1. This CDR3 spans 14 amino acids. CDR3: CASSSTGSNQPQHF. The DNA for the CDR3 is TGTGCCAGCAGCTCGACAGGGAGCAATCAGCCCCAGCATTTT.

This sequence joins TRBV29-1 and TRBJ1-2; tentatively, D is TRBD1 (5 bases). V was pared by 4 bases and J by 4 bases, with 16 bases between. The CDR3 has 14 residues. Per the germline V gene, CDR1 is SQVTM and CDR2 is ANQGSEA. In DNA, the CDR3 is TGCAGCGTTGTCCCCCTCCGGGGGAGCTATGGCTACACCTTC. This codes for CSVVPLRGSYGYTF.

This clone was seen more than once but under ten times. The rearrangement joins TRBV1 to TRBJ1-4. TRBV1 is deemed a pseudogene. The CDR3 sequence is 15 residues long. The CDR3 region has the DNA TGCACCAGCAGCCAAGATGGAGGGGTAGGTGAAAAACTGTTTTTT. Translation gives CTSSQDGGVGEKLFF.